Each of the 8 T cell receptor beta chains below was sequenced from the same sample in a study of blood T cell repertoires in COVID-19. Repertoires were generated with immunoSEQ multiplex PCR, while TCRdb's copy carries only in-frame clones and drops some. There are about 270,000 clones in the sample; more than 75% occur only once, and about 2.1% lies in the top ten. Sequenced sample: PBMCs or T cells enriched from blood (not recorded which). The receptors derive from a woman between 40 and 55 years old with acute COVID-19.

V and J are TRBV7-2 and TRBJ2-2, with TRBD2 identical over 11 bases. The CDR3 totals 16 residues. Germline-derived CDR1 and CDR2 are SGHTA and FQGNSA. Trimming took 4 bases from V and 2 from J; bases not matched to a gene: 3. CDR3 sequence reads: CASSSGLAVNTGELFF. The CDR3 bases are TGTGCCAGCAGCTCGGGACTAGCGGTTAACACCGGGGAGCTGTTTTTT.

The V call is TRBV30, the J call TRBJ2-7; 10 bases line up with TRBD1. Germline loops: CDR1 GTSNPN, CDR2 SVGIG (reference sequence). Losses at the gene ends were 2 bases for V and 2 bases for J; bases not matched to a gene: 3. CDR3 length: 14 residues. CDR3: CAWSKGQGAYEQYF. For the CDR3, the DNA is TGTGCCTGGAGTAAAGGACAGGGGGCCTACGAGCAGTACTTC.

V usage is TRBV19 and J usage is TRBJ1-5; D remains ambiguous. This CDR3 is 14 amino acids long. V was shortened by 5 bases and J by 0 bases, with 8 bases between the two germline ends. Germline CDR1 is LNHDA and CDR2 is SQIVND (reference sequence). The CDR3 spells CASSEQNSNQPQHF. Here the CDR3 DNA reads TGTGCCAGTAGTGAACAGAATAGCAATCAGCCCCAGCATTTT.

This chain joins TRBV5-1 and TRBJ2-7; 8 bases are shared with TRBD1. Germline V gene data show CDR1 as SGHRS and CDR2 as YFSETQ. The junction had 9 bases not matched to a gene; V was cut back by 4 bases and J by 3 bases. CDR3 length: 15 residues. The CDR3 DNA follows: TGCGCCAGCAGCCCTCGACAGGGGAGTATCTACGAGCAGTACTTC. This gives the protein CASSPRQGSIYEQYF.

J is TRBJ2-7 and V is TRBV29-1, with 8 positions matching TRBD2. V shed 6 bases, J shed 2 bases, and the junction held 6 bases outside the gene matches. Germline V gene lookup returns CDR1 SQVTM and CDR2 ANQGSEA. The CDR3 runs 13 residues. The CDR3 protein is CSVREGGTYEQYF. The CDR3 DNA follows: TGCAGCGTACGGGAGGGAGGGACCTACGAGCAGTACTTC.

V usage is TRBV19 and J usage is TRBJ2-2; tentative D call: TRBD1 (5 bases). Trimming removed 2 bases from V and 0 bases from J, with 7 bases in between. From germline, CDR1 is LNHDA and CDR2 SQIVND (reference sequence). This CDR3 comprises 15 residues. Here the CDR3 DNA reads TGTGCCAGTAGTATACAGGGAACGAACACCGGGGAGCTGTTTTTT. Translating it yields CASSIQGTNTGELFF.

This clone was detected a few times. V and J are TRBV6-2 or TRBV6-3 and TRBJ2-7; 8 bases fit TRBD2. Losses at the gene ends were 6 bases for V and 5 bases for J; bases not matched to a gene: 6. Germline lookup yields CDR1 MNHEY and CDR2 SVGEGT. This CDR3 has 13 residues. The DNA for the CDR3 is TGTGCCAGCAGCCGCGGACTAGCCCACGAGCAGTACTTC. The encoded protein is CASSRGLAHEQYF.

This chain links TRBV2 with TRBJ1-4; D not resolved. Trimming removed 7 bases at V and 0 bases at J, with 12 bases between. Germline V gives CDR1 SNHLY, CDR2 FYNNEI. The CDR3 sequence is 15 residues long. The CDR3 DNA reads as TGTGCCAGCAAGTGGCGGCCCGCAACTAATGAAAAACTGTTTTTT. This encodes CASKWRPATNEKLFF. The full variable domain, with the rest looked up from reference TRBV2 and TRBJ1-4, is EPEVTQTPSHQVTQMGQEVILRCVPISNHLYFYWYRQILGQKVEFLVSFYNNEISEKSEIFDDQFSVERPDGSNFTLKIRSTKLEDSAMYFCASKWRPATNEKLFFGSGTQLSVL.